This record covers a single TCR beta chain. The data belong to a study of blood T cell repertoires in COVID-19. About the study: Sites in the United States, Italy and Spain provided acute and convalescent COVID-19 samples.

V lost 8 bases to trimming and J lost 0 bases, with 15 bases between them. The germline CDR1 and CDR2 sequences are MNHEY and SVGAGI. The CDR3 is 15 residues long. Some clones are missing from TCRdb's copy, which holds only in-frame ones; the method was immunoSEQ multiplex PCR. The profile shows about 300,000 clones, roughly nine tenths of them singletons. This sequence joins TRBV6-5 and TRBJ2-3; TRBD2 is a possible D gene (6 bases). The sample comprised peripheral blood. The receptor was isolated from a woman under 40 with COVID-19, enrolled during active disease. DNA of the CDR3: TGTGCCAGCGGGAGGCTTCTTTCTAGCACAGATACGCAGTATTTT. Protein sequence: CASGRLLSSTDTQYF.